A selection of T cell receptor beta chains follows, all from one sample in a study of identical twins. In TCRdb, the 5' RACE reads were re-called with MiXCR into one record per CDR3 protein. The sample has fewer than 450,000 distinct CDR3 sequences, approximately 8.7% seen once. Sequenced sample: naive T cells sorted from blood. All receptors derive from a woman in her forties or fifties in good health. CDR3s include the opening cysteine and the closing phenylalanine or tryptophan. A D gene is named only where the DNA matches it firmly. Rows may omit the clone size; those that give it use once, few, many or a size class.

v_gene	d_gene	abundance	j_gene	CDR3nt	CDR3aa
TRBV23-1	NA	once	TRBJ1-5	TGCGCCAGCAGTCAAAATGTTATCGGGGGACGTACAGTAAATCAGCCCCAGCATTTT	CASSQNVIGGRTVNQPQHF
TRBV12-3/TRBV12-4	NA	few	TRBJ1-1	TGTGCCAGCAGTTTAGTGGTCCCCCAAGCTTTCTTT	CASSLVVPQAFF
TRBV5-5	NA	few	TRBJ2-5	TGTGCCAGCAGCTTCTTTTCGGAGACCCAGTACTTC	CASSFFSETQYF
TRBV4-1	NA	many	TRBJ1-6	TGCGCCAGCAGCCTGGACCTAAGCTCCTATAATTCACCCCTCCACTTT	CASSLDLSSYNSPLHF
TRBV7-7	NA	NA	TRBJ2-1	TGTACTAGCAGCACATCAAGGGACAGCCAGCAGTTCTTC	CTSSTSRDSQQFF
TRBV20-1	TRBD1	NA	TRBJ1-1	TGCAGTGCTAGAGGAGACAGGGGTCTTTTCTTT	CSARGDRGLFF
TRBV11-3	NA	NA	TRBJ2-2	TGTGCCAGCAGCCCTAGACCCTACACAGGGGAGCTGTTTTTT	CASSPRPYTGELFF
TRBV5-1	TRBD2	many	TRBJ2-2	TGCGCCAGCAGCTTGGGGCAAGCGGGAGAGCCTGGGGAGCTGTTTTTT	CASSLGQAGEPGELFF
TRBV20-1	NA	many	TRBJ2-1	TGCAGTGCTACCAAATCTGCTGAGCAGTTCTTC	CSATKSAEQFF
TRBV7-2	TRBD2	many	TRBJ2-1	TGTGCCAGCAGCCCGGGAGGGCCATCGTTGCAGTTCTTC	CASSPGGPSLQFF
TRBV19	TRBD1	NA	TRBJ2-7	TGTGCCAGTAGTAGAACGACAGGGTTCTACGAGCAGTACTTC	CASSRTTGFYEQYF
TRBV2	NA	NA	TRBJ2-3	TGTGCCAGGGCTGCTTCGGGGACAGATACGCAGTATTTT	CARAASGTDTQYF
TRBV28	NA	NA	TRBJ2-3	TGTGCCAGCAGGAGTGGGACACTCCGGTGGTATTTT	CASRSGTLRWYF
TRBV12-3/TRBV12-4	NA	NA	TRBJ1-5	TGTGCCAGCAGACCACCGGGGCCTAATCAGCCCCAGCATTTT	CASRPPGPNQPQHF
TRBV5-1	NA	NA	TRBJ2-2	TGCGCCAGCAGCTTTACAGGGAACACCGGGGAGCTGTTTTTT	CASSFTGNTGELFF
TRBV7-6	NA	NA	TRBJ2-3	TGTGCCAGCAGCTTATCTGACGGGAGTACAGATACGCAGTATTTT	CASSLSDGSTDTQYF
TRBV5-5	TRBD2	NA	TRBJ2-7	TGTGCCAGCAGCTATTTAGCGGGATCTTACGAGCAGTACTTC	CASSYLAGSYEQYF
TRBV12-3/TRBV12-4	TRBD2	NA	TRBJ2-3	TGTGCCAGCTGCGCCGGGACTAGCGGCACAGATACGCAGTATTTT	CASCAGTSGTDTQYF